Following are 8 T cell receptor beta chains from one sample sequenced in a study of T-cell memory formation after mild COVID-19. From the 5' RACE reads, TCRdb called clonotypes with MiXCR, one entry per CDR3 protein. The repertoire holds 350,000 to 400,000 distinct CDR3 sequences, with about 15% as singletons. The sample was PBMCs or a T cell subset sorted from them (not recorded which). The receptors originated from a man aged 18-30 years who had mild COVID-19 (a few samples of this study predate the infection). Cell type and time point are not known.

At least ten counts were recorded for this clonotype. As DNA, the CDR3 is TGTGCCACCAGCGGTTTCGACAGGGGAGATTATGGCTACACCTTC. Its translation is CATSGFDRGDYGYTF. The chain links TRBV15 to TRBJ1-2, with 8 bases identical to TRBD1. V gave up 5 bases and J gave up 5 bases; unmatched junction bases: 10. The CDR3 spans 15 residues. CDR1 is LNHNV, CDR2 YYDKDF, per germline (reference sequence).

The genes are TRBV7-2 and TRBJ1-2; D perhaps matches TRBD1 (6 bases). CDR1 is SGHTA, CDR2 FQGNSA, per germline. Trimming cost V 1 base and J 8 bases, with 8 bases left between them. There are 12 residues in the CDR3. The CDR3 DNA reads TGTGCCAGCAGCTTAGAGGGGGTCGGCTACACCTTC. It specifies CASSLEGVGYTF.

The V and J genes are TRBV5-1 and TRBJ2-3, with 8 bases fitting TRBD2. V was pared by 0 bases and J by 4 bases, with 7 bases of the junction left unmatched. This CDR3 is 16 amino acids long. Germline V lookup: CDR1 SGHRS, CDR2 YFSETQ. In nucleotides, the CDR3 is TGCGCCAGCAGCTTGGCATCGGGACTAGTCTCAGATACGCAGTATTTT. Its protein is CASSLASGLVSDTQYF.

The CDR3 loop reads CASSSPRGINEKLFF. CDR3 nucleotide sequence: TGTGCCAGCAGCTCCCCCAGGGGAATCAATGAAAAACTGTTTTTT. This chain connects TRBV7-9 to TRBJ1-4; D might be TRBD1 (6 bases). Per the germline V gene, CDR1 is SEHNR and CDR2 is FQNEAQ (reference sequence). V lost 4 bases, J lost 5 bases, and 14 bases lay in between. The CDR3 is made up of 15 amino acids.

The genes are TRBV5-5 and TRBJ1-6, with TRBD1 identical over 8 bases. This CDR3 contains 15 residues. Trimming removed 3 bases from V and 8 bases from J; junction bases left unmatched: 7. CDR1 is SGHKS and CDR2 is YYEKEE in the germline V gene (reference sequence). CDR3: CASSYGQGRDSPLHF. The CDR3 nucleotides are TGTGCCAGCAGCTACGGACAGGGAAGGGATTCACCCCTCCACTTT.

This clonotype has only a few counts. The rearrangement joins TRBV5-4 to TRBJ2-1; 8 bases fit TRBD2. CDR3 length equals 15 residues. V trimming: 0 bases; J trimming: 8 bases; junction bases outside the gene matches: 7. Germline assignment: CDR1 SGHNT and CDR2 YYREEE (reference sequence). In DNA, the CDR3 is TGTGCCAGCAGCTTGGAGGTCGGGGGGGCGGATGAGCAGTTCTTC. This sequence encodes CASSLEVGGADEQFF.

The sample holds a few counts of this clonotype. The chain employs TRBV7-2 and TRBJ2-2; perhaps TRBD1 as D (5 bases). Germline CDR1 reads SGHTA; CDR2 reads FQGNSA. Trimming removed 3 bases at V and 3 bases at J, with 8 bases between. This CDR3 contains 14 residues. The CDR3 is CASSFTRDTGELFF. For the CDR3, the DNA is TGTGCCAGCAGCTTTACCAGGGACACCGGGGAGCTGTTTTTT.

This clonotype occurred many times. V is TRBV20-1 and J is TRBJ2-2; D is unresolved. CDR3 length equals 16 residues. Germline lookup yields CDR1 DFQATT and CDR2 SNEGSKA (reference sequence). The germline V and J ends were trimmed by 0 bases and 1 base, with 12 bases remaining between them. Here the CDR3 DNA reads TGCAGTGCTAGAGATTGGGAACAGATGAACACCGGGGAGCTGTTTTTT. Amino acid sequence: CSARDWEQMNTGELFF.